This TCR beta chain was sequenced in a study of blood T cell repertoires in COVID-19. Study-wide background: The analysed material was cDNA or gDNA that came from T cells, B-cell-depleted T cells, or PBMCs.

V was clipped by 0 bases and J by 11 bases, with 16 bases between them. The CDR3 length is 14 residues. Germline CDR1 SGHNT, CDR2 YYREEE (reference sequence). Original handling: The assay estimated nucleated cells by amplifying reference gene primers. TCRdb keeps only in-frame clones here, not all; method: immunoSEQ multiplex PCR. Clone size and the V and J calls come from that table; the DNA yielded D and trimming. The sample lists about 98,000 clones; approximately 86% were seen once. The chain recombines TRBV5-4 with TRBJ2-3; the D gene is possibly TRBD1 (6 bases). What was sequenced was peripheral blood. This TCR was sampled from a man between 65 and 85 years old with active or convalescent COVID-19. CDR3 amino acids: CASSLGGQGNVQYF. The CDR3 coding sequence is TGTGCCAGCAGCTTGGGGGGGCAGGGGAATGTGCAGTATTTT.